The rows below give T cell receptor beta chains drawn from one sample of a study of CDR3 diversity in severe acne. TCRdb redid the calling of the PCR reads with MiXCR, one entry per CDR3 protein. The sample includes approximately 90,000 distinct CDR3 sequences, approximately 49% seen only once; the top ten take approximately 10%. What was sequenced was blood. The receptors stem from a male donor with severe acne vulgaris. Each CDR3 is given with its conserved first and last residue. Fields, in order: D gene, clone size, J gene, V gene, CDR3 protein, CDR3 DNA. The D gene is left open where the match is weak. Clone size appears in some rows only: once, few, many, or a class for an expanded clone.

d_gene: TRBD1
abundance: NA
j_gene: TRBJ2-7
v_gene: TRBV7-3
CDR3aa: CASSSIGWTGHYKQYF
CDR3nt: TGTGCCAGCAGCTCAATTGGGTGGACAGGGCATTACAAGCAGTACTTC

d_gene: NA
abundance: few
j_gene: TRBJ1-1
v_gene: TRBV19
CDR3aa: CASSPDFLRATEAFF
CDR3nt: TGTGCCAGTAGTCCGGACTTTTTAAGGGCCACTGAAGCTTTCTTT

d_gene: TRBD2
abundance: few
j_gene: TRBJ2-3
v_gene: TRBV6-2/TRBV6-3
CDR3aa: CASSYSTGHTTSGRWADTQYF
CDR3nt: TGTGCCAGCAGTTACTCGACGGGCCACACGACTAGCGGGAGGTGGGCAGATACGCAGTATTTT

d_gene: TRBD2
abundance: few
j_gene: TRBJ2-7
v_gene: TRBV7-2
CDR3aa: CASSFGLAGSYEQYF
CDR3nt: TGTGCCAGCAGCTTCGGACTAGCGGGCTCCTACGAGCAGTACTTC

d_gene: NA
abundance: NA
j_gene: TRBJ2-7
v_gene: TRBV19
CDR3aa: CASSTRVYKQYF
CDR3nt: TGTGCCAGTAGCACTAGGGTTTACAAGCAGTACTTC

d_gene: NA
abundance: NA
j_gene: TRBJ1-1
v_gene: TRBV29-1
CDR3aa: CSVVGETEAFF
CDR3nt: TGCAGCGTTGTTGGGGAAACTGAAGCTTTCTTT

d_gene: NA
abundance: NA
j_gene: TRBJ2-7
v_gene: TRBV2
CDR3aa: CAGKEGTYEQYF
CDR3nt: TGTGCCGGCAAGGAGGGGACCTACGAGCAGTACTTC

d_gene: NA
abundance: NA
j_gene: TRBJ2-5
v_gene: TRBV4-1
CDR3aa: CASSLDFGETQYF
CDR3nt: TGCGCCAGCAGCCTGGACTTTGGGGAGACCCAGTACTTC

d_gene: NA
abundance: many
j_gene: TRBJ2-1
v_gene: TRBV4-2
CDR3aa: CASTTRAYNEQFF
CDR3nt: TGTGCCAGCACTACGAGGGCCTACAATGAGCAGTTCTTC

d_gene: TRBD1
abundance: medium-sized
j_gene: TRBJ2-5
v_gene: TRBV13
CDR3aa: CASSPPVDRVETQYF
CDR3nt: TGTGCCAGCAGCCCTCCGGTGGACAGGGTTGAGACCCAGTACTTC

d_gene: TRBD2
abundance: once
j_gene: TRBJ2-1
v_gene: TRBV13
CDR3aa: CASSFGASGRAYNEQFF
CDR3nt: TGTGCCAGCAGCTTCGGTGCTAGCGGGAGGGCCTACAATGAGCAGTTCTTC

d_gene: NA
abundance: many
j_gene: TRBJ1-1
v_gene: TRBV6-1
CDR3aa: CASSNTGYKAFF
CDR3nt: TGTGCCAGCAGTAATACAGGGTACAAAGCTTTCTTT

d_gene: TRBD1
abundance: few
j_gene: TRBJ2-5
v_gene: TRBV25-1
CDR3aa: CASVGQGQLETQYF
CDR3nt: TGTGCCAGCGTTGGACAGGGTCAGCTAGAGACCCAGTACTTC

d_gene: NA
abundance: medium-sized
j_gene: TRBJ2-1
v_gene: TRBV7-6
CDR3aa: CASSLRGSGTPSYNEQFF
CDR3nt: TGTGCCAGCAGCTTACGGGGGTCCGGGACTCCCTCCTACAATGAGCAGTTCTTC

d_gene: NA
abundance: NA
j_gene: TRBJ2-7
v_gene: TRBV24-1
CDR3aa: CATRGDSSYEQYF
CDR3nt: TGTGCCACTAGGGGAGACAGCTCCTACGAGCAGTACTTC

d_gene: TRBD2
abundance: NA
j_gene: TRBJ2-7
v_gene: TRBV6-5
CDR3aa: CASTPKASGGYEQYF
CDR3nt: TGTGCCAGCACCCCCAAGGCTAGCGGGGGGTACGAGCAGTACTTC

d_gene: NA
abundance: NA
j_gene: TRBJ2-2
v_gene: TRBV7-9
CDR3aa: CASSLAPGPLNTGELFF
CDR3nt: TGTGCCAGCAGCTTAGCCCCGGGACCCCTGAACACCGGGGAGCTGTTTTTT

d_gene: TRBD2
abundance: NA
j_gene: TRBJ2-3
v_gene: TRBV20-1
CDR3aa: CSALGTSGKHTDTQYF
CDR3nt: TGCAGTGCACTCGGGACTAGCGGAAAACACACAGATACGCAGTATTTT

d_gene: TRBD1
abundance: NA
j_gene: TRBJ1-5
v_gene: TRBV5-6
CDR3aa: CASSLYRGLDQPQHF
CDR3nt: TGTGCCAGCAGCTTGTACAGGGGGCTGGATCAGCCCCAGCATTTT

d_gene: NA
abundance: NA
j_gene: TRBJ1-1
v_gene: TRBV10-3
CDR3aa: CASSYIGSLWAEAFF
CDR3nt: TGTGCCAGCAGTTATATTGGGTCCCTCTGGGCTGAAGCTTTCTTT

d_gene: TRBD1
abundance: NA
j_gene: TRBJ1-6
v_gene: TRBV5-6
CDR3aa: CASSDTGGNNSPLHF
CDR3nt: TGTGCCAGCAGCGACACAGGGGGCAATAATTCACCCCTCCACTTT

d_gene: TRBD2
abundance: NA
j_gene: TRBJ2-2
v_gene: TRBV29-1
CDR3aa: CSALAGDGTGELFF
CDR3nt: TGCAGCGCACTAGCGGGAGATGGCACCGGGGAGCTGTTTTTT

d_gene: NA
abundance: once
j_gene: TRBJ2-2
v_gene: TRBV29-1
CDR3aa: CSVVLPASETGELFF
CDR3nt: TGCAGCGTTGTTCTCCCAGCCTCGGAAACCGGGGAGCTGTTTTTT

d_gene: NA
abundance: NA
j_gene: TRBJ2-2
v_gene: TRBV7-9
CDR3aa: CASSLADKNTGELFF
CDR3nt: TGTGCCAGCAGCTTAGCCGACAAGAACACCGGGGAGCTGTTTTTT

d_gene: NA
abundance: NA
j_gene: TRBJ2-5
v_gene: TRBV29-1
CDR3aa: CSVARPEGETQYF
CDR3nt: TGCAGCGTTGCCCGTCCGGAGGGAGAGACCCAGTACTTC

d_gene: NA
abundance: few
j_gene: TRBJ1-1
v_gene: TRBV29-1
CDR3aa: CSVDQGNTEAFF
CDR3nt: TGCAGCGTGGACCAGGGGAACACTGAAGCTTTCTTT

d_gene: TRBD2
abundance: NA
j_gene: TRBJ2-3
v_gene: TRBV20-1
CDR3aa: CSAGTSGSSNTQYF
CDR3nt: TGCAGTGCTGGGACTAGCGGGAGTTCCAATACGCAGTATTTT

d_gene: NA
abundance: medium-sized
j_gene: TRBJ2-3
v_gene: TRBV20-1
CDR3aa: CSANSGVGLDTQYF
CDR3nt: TGCAGTGCTAACTCGGGAGTAGGGTTAGATACGCAGTATTTT

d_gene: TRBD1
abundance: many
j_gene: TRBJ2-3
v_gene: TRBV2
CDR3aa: CASRMTGWTDTQYF
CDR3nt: TGTGCCAGCAGAATGACAGGGTGGACAGATACGCAGTATTTT

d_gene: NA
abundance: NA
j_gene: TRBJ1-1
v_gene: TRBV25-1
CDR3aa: CASSIANTEAFF
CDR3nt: TGTGCCAGCAGTATAGCGAACACTGAAGCTTTCTTT

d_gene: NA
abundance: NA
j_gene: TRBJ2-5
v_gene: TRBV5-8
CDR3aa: CASSPDGGLGAETQYF
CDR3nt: TGTGCCAGCAGCCCCGACGGGGGGCTTGGGGCAGAGACCCAGTACTTC

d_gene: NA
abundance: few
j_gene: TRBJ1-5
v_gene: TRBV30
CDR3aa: CAWATGENQPQHF
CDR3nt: TGTGCCTGGGCGACGGGGGAAAATCAGCCCCAGCATTTT

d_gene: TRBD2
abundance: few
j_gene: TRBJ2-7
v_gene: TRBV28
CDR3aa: CASRSTTSGSSYEQYF
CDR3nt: TGTGCCAGCAGATCTACTACTAGCGGAAGCTCCTACGAGCAGTACTTC

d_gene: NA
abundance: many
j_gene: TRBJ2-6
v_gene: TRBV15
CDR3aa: CATSRGTTGANVLTF
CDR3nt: TGTGCCACCAGCAGAGGGACAACTGGGGCCAACGTCCTGACTTTC

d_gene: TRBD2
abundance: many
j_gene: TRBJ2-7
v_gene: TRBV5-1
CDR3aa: CASSSPGLGVYEQYF
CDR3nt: TGCGCCAGCAGCTCACCGGGACTAGGGGTCTACGAGCAGTACTTC

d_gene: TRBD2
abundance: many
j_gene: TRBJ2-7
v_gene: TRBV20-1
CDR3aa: CSVQGGGSLREQYF
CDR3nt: TGCAGTGTCCAGGGCGGGGGGTCGCTACGCGAGCAGTACTTC

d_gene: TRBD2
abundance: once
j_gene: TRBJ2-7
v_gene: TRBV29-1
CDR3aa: CSTRTSDSYEQYF
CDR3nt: TGCAGCACGCGGACTAGCGACTCCTACGAGCAGTACTTC

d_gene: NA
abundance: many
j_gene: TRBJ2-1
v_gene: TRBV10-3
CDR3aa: CAISREGSYNEQFF
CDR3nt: TGTGCCATCAGCCGAGAAGGCTCCTACAATGAGCAGTTCTTC

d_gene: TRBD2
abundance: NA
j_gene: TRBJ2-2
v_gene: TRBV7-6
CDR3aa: CASSYGTSGLNTGELFF
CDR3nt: TGTGCTAGCAGCTACGGGACTAGCGGGTTGAACACCGGGGAGCTGTTTTTT

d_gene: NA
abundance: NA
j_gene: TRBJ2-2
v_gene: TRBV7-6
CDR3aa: CASKVDTGELFF
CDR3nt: TGTGCCAGCAAAGTCGACACCGGGGAGCTGTTTTTT

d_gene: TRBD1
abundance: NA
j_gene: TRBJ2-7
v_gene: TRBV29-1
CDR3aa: CSVGQGDEQYF
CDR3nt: TGCAGCGTTGGACAGGGCGACGAGCAGTACTTC